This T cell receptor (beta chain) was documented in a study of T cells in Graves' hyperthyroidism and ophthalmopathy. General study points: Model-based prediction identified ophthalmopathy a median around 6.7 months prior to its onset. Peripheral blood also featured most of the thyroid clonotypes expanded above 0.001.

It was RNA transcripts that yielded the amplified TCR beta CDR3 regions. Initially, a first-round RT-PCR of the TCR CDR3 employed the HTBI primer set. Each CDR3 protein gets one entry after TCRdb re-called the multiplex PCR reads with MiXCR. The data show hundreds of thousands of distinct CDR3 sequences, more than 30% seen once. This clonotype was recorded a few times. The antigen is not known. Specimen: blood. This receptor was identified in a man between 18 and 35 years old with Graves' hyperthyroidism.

CDR3 coding DNA: TGTGCCACCCGGGACAGGGTTTTAACCGGGGAGCTGTTTTTT. Protein product: CATRDRVLTGELFF. The rearrangement joins TRBV19 to TRBJ2-2; 9 bases agree with TRBD1. The germline V gene encodes CDR1 LNHDA and CDR2 SQIVND (reference sequence). J lost 5 bases, V lost 10 bases, and 8 bases had no gene match. This CDR3 region has 14 residues. The complete variable domain, with remaining parts taken from reference TRBV19 and TRBJ2-2, reads DGGITQSPKYLFRKEGQNVTLSCEQNLNHDAMYWYRQDPGQGLRLIYYSQIVNDFQKGDIAEGYSVSREKKESFPLTVTSAQKNPTAFYLCATRDRVLTGELFFGEGSRLTVL.